This record looks at one T cell receptor beta chain sequence and its context. The CDR3 sequence is 14 residues long. Trimming at V came to 6 bases and at J to 2 bases, leaving 5 bases not matched to a gene. CDR1 and CDR2 (germline): WSHSY, SAAADI. The data are from a study of OX40 agonist ivuxolimab in advanced cancers. Whole-study context: Intravenous ivuxolimab at 0.01 to 10 mg/kg was given to patients every 2 weeks. Every patient in dose escalation had hepatocellular carcinoma, melanoma, renal cell or head and neck cancer.

Sequencing was performed with immunoSEQ multiplex PCR; in TCRdb, only in-frame clones are kept and a portion is missing. Of about 58,000 clones listed, approximately 80% are singletons. The specimen comprised CD4+ or CD8+ T cells sorted from blood, sampled in a trial of the OX40 agonist ivuxolimab. This sequence joins TRBV10-2 and TRBJ2-5; 8 bases align to TRBD2. This clonotype originated in an adult with an advanced solid tumor such as melanoma, head and neck, liver or kidney cancer. CDR3 bases: TGCGCCAGCAGACAGCGGGAGTCACAAGAGACCCAGTACTTC. Amino acids: CASRQRESQETQYF.